This TCR beta chain emerged from a study of OX40 agonist ivuxolimab in advanced cancers. Study at large: Patients received ivuxolimab, an intravenous treatment, every 2 weeks at 0.01 to 10 mg/kg. Recorded diagnoses for dose-escalation patients were hepatocellular carcinoma, melanoma, renal cell or head and neck cancer.

CDR3 length: 19 residues. Trimming at V came to 0 bases and at J to 0 bases, leaving 8 bases not matched to a gene. Germline CDR1 and CDR2: SGDLS and YYNGEE. Findings of the study overall: With doses of 0.1-3.0 mg/kg, partial responders showed among the lowest clonal expansion.

Remarks on this clone: Its antigen is undetermined.

Sequenced by immunoSEQ multiplex PCR; TCRdb stores in-frame clones only, minus some. This sample has roughly 67,000 clones, with about 89% found just once. This sample comprised CD4+ or CD8+ T cells sorted from blood, obtained in a trial of the OX40 agonist ivuxolimab. J is TRBJ2-1 and V is TRBV9; 11 nucleotides match TRBD2. The sequence derives from an adult with an advanced solid tumor such as melanoma, head and neck, liver or kidney cancer. CDR3 region: CASSVGGLAGGISYNEQFF. The DNA for the CDR3 is TGTGCCAGCAGCGTAGGTGGTCTAGCGGGGGGAATCTCCTACAATGAGCAGTTCTTC.